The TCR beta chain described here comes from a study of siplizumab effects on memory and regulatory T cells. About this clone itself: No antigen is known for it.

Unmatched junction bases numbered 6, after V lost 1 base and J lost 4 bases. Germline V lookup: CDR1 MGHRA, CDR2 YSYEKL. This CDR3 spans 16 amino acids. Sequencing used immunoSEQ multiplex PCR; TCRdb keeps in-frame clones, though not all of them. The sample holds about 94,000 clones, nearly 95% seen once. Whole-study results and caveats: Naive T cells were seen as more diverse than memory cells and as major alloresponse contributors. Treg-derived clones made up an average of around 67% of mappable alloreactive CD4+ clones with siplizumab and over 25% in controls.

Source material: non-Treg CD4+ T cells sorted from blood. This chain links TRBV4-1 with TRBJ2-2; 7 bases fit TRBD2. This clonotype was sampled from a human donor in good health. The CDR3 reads CASSQVGGTTTGELFF. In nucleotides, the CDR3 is TGCGCCAGCAGCCAAGTCGGGGGGACGACCACCGGGGAGCTGTTTTTT.